The clone carrying this TCR beta chain has ten or more counts. Antigen unknown. One end of the junction does not line up with germline, which may come from a read error. The data stem from a study of T cells in Graves' hyperthyroidism and ophthalmopathy. Findings of the study overall: Most thyroid clonotypes with frequency above 0.001 were detected in blood.

The germline V gene has CDR1 MDHEN and CDR2 SYDVKM. The CDR3 spans 16 residues. Researchers took RNA transcripts and amplified the TCR beta CDR3 regions from them. The TCR CDR3 was amplified in a first-round RT-PCR using the HTBI primer set. TCRdb independently ran MiXCR on the multiplex PCR reads; one entry per CDR3 protein. The table has fewer than 450,000 distinct CDR3 sequences, roughly 15% seen once. What was sequenced was blood. V usage is TRBV28 and J usage is TRBJ2-1, with D tentatively TRBD1 or TRBD2 (5 bases each). This sequence originates from a woman aged 60-75 years with Graves' ophthalmopathy. The CDR3 bases are TGTGCCAGCAGTTCCCGGGACCTAACTTCCTCCAATGAGCAGTTCTTC. It translates to CASSSRDLTSSNEQFF. The whole variable domain, remainder taken from reference TRBV28 and TRBJ2-1, is DVKVTQSSRYLVKRTGEKVFLECVQDMDHENMFWYRQDPGLGLRLIYFSYDVKMKEKGDIPEGYSVSREKKERFSLILESASTNQTSMYLCASSSRDLTSSNEQFFGPGTRLTVL.